The source of this TCR beta chain is a study of Graves' ophthalmopathy and Graves' hyperthyroidism. Amplification from RNA transcripts yielded the TCR beta CDR3 regions. Investigators did first-round RT-PCR with HTBI primers, then second-round multiplex PCR. TCRdb reprocessed the multiplex PCR reads with MiXCR, giving one entry per CDR3 protein. The data show about 550,000 distinct CDR3 sequences, less than 40% seen once. Pregnancy or lactation, uncontrolled infections and other autoimmune diseases were grounds for excluding patients. Whole-study findings and limits: Blood also contained most of the expanded thyroid clonotypes above 0.001 frequency. Ophthalmopathy progression was predicted with 70.59% sensitivity and 72% to 80% specificity. Ophthalmopathy was separated from stable hyperthyroidism by a 13-signature model with over 85% sensitivity and roughly 84% specificity.

This clonotype showed up many times. The antigen is undetermined. J was trimmed by 0 bases and V by 0 bases; bases with no gene match: 6. This CDR3 region has 16 residues. The V gene's germline CDR1 is SGHRS and CDR2 YFSETQ. V and J are TRBV5-1 and TRBJ2-7; 7 bases align to TRBD1. The sequenced material came from peripheral blood or thyroid tissue (not recorded which). The source of this sequence is an adult man with Graves' hyperthyroidism. CDR3 protein: CASSLVGTASSYEQYF. CDR3 DNA sequence: TGCGCCAGCAGCTTGGTCGGGACAGCGAGCTCCTACGAGCAGTACTTC.